Listed below are T cell receptor beta chains from one sample, sequenced in a study of blood T cell repertoires in COVID-19. TCRdb's copy holds only in-frame clones and misses some; the assay was immunoSEQ multiplex PCR. There are about 320,000 clones in the sample; 85% occur only once, and 1.5% to 2% lies in the top ten. Input material: PBMCs or T cells enriched from blood (not recorded which). The receptors were gathered from a woman under 40 who had been exposed to COVID-19. The CDR3 runs from the conserved cysteine through the conserved F or W. The D gene is left open where the match is weak. Clone size is shown for a subset of rows, as once, few, many or a class of expanded clone.

V: TRBV7-8
D: TRBD2
J: TRBJ2-3
size: .
DNA: TGTGCCAGCAGTACGGCGGGGGGGCCAAGGGATACGCAGTATTTT
CDR3: CASSTAGGPRDTQYF

V: TRBV27
D: TRBD1
J: TRBJ2-3
size: .
DNA: TGTGCCAGCAGTTTATCGATGGGGGACAGAAGCACAGATACGCAGTATTTT
CDR3: CASSLSMGDRSTDTQYF

V: TRBV4-3
D: .
J: TRBJ1-2
size: .
DNA: TGCGCCAGCAGCCTACGTACAGGGTTGAGGGGAGGCTACACCTTC
CDR3: CASSLRTGLRGGYTF

V: TRBV9
D: .
J: TRBJ1-3
size: .
DNA: TGTGCCAGCAGGCCCGAGGGTGGAAACACCATATATTTT
CDR3: CASRPEGGNTIYF

V: TRBV19
D: .
J: TRBJ1-2
size: .
DNA: TGTGCCAGTAGTACTGGAGCCACTAACTATGGCTACACCTTC
CDR3: CASSTGATNYGYTF

V: TRBV28
D: .
J: TRBJ1-4
size: .
DNA: TGTGCCAGCAGTTTTTCAGGGATAACTAATGAAAAACTGTTTTTT
CDR3: CASSFSGITNEKLFF

V: TRBV7-8
D: .
J: TRBJ1-1
size: .
DNA: TGTGCCAGCAGCCCAAGACTTGGGAACACTGAAGCTTTCTTT
CDR3: CASSPRLGNTEAFF

V: TRBV21-1
D: .
J: TRBJ2-6
size: .
DNA: TGTGCCAGCAAAGGGGCAGGTGGGGCCAACGTCCTGACTTTC
CDR3: CASKGAGGANVLTF

V: TRBV3-1/TRBV3-2
D: TRBD1
J: TRBJ1-1
size: .
DNA: TGTGCCAGCAGCCGACAGGGGGTGAACACTGAAGCTTTCTTT
CDR3: CASSRQGVNTEAFF

V: TRBV7-9
D: TRBD2
J: TRBJ2-7
size: once
DNA: TGTGCCAGCAGCTCGGGACTAGACTACGAGCAGTACTTC
CDR3: CASSSGLDYEQYF

V: TRBV5-4
D: TRBD2
J: TRBJ2-7
size: .
DNA: TGTGCCAGCAGCGGTACCGGGACTAGCGGGGTCTACTACGAGCAGTACTTC
CDR3: CASSGTGTSGVYYEQYF

V: TRBV13
D: .
J: TRBJ2-5
size: .
DNA: TGTGCCAGCAGCTTAGACAGCCAAGAGACCCAGTACTTC
CDR3: CASSLDSQETQYF

V: TRBV19
D: .
J: TRBJ2-5
size: .
DNA: TGTGCCAGTAGTCCGAGGGAATGGGAGACCCAGTACTTC
CDR3: CASSPREWETQYF

V: TRBV28
D: .
J: TRBJ2-3
size: .
DNA: TGTGCCAGCATGTGGGGAGGTGGCACAGATACGCAGTATTTT
CDR3: CASMWGGGTDTQYF

V: TRBV28
D: .
J: TRBJ1-5
size: once
DNA: TGTGCCAGCAGTTTCTCAGGTATTAGCAATCAGCCCCAGCATTTT
CDR3: CASSFSGISNQPQHF

V: TRBV9
D: TRBD1
J: TRBJ1-1
size: .
DNA: TGTGCCAGCAGCCAGCGACAGGGGGAGGGGGTCGCTGAAGCTTTCTTT
CDR3: CASSQRQGEGVAEAFF

V: TRBV7-8
D: TRBD1
J: TRBJ2-7
size: .
DNA: TGTGCCAGCAGCCCAGGGACAGGATCGGGCGAGCAGTACTTC
CDR3: CASSPGTGSGEQYF

V: TRBV18
D: TRBD1
J: TRBJ1-1
size: .
DNA: TGTGCCAGCTCACGACAGGGGGGGAACACTGAAGCTTTCTTT
CDR3: CASSRQGGNTEAFF

V: TRBV5-1
D: TRBD1
J: TRBJ2-1
size: .
DNA: TGCGCCAGCAGCTTGGGGGGGACAGGCCCTAGCTCCTACAATGAGCAGTTCTTC
CDR3: CASSLGGTGPSSYNEQFF

V: TRBV13
D: .
J: TRBJ1-2
size: .
DNA: TGTGCCAGCAGCTTAGCCTCAGAACGGGGAGAGGGCTACACCTTC
CDR3: CASSLASERGEGYTF

V: TRBV11-2
D: .
J: TRBJ1-5
size: .
DNA: TGTGCCAGCAGCGTTTATAGCAATCAGCCCCAGCATTTT
CDR3: CASSVYSNQPQHF

V: TRBV5-1
D: TRBD2
J: TRBJ2-2
size: .
DNA: TGCGCCAGCAGCTTGTCAGCGGGGGGAGCCGGGGAGCTGTTTTTT
CDR3: CASSLSAGGAGELFF

V: TRBV30
D: .
J: TRBJ1-3
size: .
DNA: TGTGCCTGGAGCCGACAGGGAAACACCATATATTTT
CDR3: CAWSRQGNTIYF

V: TRBV13
D: .
J: TRBJ1-2
size: .
DNA: TGTGCCAGCAGCCATAGCCGAATCGAGACCCGGGGAGGAGGCTATGGCTACACCTTC
CDR3: CASSHSRIETRGGGYGYTF

V: TRBV3-1/TRBV3-2
D: .
J: TRBJ2-7
size: few
DNA: TGTGCCAGCAGCCAAGATCTGACTCGCGGGACTGTGTACTTC
CDR3: CASSQDLTRGTVYF

V: TRBV4-2
D: .
J: TRBJ2-1
size: .
DNA: TGTGCCAGCAGCCAAGAGGGGCGGGGGCCCTCCTACAATGAGCAGTTCTTC
CDR3: CASSQEGRGPSYNEQFF

V: TRBV14
D: .
J: TRBJ2-1
size: few
DNA: TGTGCCAGCAGCCAATCATCGACAGTGAATGAGCAGTTCTTC
CDR3: CASSQSSTVNEQFF

V: TRBV29-1
D: .
J: TRBJ1-5
size: .
DNA: TGCAGCGTTTCGGAGGGTATAAGCAATCAGCCCCAGCATTTT
CDR3: CSVSEGISNQPQHF

V: TRBV5-5
D: TRBD1
J: TRBJ1-6
size: .
DNA: TGTGCCAGCAGCTTGCCCGACAGGGTATCACCCCTCCACTTT
CDR3: CASSLPDRVSPLHF

V: TRBV28
D: .
J: TRBJ2-1
size: few
DNA: TGTGCCAGCAGTTTAGTGGGGCAGGGATACAATGAGCAGTTCTTC
CDR3: CASSLVGQGYNEQFF

V: TRBV24-1
D: .
J: TRBJ2-2
size: .
DNA: TGTGCCACCAGTGATCCCGAGGGTACCGGGGAGCTGTTTTTT
CDR3: CATSDPEGTGELFF

V: TRBV27
D: TRBD1
J: TRBJ1-6
size: .
DNA: TGTGCCAGCAGCATCCCAGGGGGCAAGTCACCCCTCCACTTT
CDR3: CASSIPGGKSPLHF

V: TRBV30
D: .
J: TRBJ1-1
size: few
DNA: TGTGCCTGGAGTGTTAATCTTGGGAGTGGAGCTTTCTTT
CDR3: CAWSVNLGSGAFF

V: TRBV29-1
D: TRBD1
J: TRBJ1-2
size: once
DNA: TGCAGCGTTGAAGATCTTCAGGCAGGGGGACTTTATGGCTACACCTTC
CDR3: CSVEDLQAGGLYGYTF

V: TRBV10-3
D: .
J: TRBJ2-7
size: .
DNA: TGTGCCATCAGAGGCGGATACGAGCAGTACTTC
CDR3: CAIRGGYEQYF

V: TRBV5-1
D: .
J: TRBJ1-1
size: .
DNA: TGCGCCAGCAGCTTGGCCTTAGCAGCTGGAGCTTTCTTT
CDR3: CASSLALAAGAFF

V: TRBV5-4
D: TRBD1
J: TRBJ1-2
size: .
DNA: TGTGCCAGCAGACGGACAGGTGGCTATGGCTACACCTTC
CDR3: CASRRTGGYGYTF

V: TRBV18
D: .
J: TRBJ1-4
size: .
DNA: TGTGCCAGCTCTTCAGGTGGAGGGATCGGTGAAAAACTGTTTTTT
CDR3: CASSSGGGIGEKLFF

V: TRBV4-3
D: TRBD2
J: TRBJ2-4
size: once
DNA: TGCGCCAGCAGCCAAGATAGACGACTAGCTGGCCTTAAGCTGTACTTC
CDR3: CASSQDRRLAGLKLYF

V: TRBV18
D: .
J: TRBJ2-2
size: .
DNA: TGTGCCAGCTCACCAGAGACCCGGGCCGGGGAGCTGTTTTTT
CDR3: CASSPETRAGELFF

V: TRBV28
D: TRBD1
J: TRBJ1-5
size: few
DNA: TGTGCCAGCAGTTTACTGGGGACAGGGGGTTTCGGGCAGCCCCAGCATTTT
CDR3: CASSLLGTGGFGQPQHF

V: TRBV4-3
D: .
J: TRBJ1-2
size: .
DNA: TGCGCCAGCAGCCAAGATACAGGCCTCTATGGCTACACCTTC
CDR3: CASSQDTGLYGYTF